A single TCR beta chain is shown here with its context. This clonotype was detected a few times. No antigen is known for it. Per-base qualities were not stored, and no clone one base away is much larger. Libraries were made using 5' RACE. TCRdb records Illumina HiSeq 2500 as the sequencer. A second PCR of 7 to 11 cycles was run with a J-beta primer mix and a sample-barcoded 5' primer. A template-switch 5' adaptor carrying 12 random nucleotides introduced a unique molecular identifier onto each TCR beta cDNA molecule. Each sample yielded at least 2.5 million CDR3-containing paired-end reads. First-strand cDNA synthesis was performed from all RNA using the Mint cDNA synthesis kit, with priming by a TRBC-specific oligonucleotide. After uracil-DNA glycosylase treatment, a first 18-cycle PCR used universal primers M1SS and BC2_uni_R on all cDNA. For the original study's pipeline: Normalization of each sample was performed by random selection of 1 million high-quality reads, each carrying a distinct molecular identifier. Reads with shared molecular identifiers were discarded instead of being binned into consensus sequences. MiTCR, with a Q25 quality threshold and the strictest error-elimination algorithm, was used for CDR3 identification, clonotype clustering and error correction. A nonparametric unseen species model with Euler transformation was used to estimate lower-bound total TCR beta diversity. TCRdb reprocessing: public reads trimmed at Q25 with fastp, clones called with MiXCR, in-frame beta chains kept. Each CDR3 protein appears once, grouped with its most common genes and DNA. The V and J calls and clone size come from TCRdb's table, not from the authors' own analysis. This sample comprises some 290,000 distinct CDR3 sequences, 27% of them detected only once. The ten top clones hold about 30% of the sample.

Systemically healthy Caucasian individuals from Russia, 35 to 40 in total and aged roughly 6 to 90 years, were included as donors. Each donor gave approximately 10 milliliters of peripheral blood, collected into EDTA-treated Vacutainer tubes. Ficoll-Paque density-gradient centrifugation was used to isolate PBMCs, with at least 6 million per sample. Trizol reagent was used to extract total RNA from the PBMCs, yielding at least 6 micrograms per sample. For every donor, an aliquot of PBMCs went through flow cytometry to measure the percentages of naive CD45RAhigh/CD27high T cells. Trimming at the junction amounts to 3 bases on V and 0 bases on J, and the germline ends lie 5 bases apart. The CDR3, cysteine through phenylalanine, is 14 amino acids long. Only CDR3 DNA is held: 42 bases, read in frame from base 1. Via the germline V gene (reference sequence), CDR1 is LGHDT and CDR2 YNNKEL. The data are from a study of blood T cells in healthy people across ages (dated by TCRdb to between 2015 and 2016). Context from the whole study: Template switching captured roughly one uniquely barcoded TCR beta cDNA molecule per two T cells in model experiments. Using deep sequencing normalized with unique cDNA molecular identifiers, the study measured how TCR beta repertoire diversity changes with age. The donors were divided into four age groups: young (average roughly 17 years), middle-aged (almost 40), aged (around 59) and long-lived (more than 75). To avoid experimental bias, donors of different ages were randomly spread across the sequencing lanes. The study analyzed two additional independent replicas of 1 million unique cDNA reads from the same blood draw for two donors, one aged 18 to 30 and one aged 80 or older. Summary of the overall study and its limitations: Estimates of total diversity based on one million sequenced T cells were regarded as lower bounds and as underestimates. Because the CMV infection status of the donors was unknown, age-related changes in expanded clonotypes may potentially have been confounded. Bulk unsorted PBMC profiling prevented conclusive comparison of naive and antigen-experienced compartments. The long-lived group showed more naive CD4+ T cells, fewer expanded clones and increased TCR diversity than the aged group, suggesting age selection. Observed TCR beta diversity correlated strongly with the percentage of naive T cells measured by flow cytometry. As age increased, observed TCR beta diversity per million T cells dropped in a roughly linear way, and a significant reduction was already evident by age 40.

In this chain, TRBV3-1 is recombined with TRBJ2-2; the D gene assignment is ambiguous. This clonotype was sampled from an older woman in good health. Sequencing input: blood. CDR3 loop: CASSQVSNTGELFF. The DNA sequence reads TGTGCCAGCAGCCAGGTGTCGAACACCGGGGAGCTGTTTTTT.